Below, 24 T cell receptor beta chains from the same sample are listed, as sequenced in a study of neurological immune-mediated disorders (dated by TCRdb to between 2019 and 2020). To prepare the library, 5' RACE was applied. Sequenced on an Illumina HiSeq 2500. The public reads were reanalyzed by TCRdb: fastp trimming at Q25, MiXCR alignment, in-frame beta chains only. Rows are combined by CDR3 protein, so each entry shows the most common genes and DNA. Recorded for this sample are around 71,000 distinct CDR3 sequences; around 13% of them occurred a single time. The ten biggest clones cover 4.6% of the sample. Read against the paper, the sample's time point label means: longitudinal time-point 1 (baseline). Sequencing was done on a sample of PBMCs. The receptor source for this set is a female donor with HTLV-1-associated myelopathy (HAM/TSP).

At least ten counts were recorded for this clonotype. The rearrangement links TRBV7-9 to TRBJ2-3; 11 positions match TRBD2. With 5 bases clipped from V and 2 bases from J, the junction kept 6 bases outside the gene matches. The CDR3 extends over 16 amino acids. Looked up from germline, CDR1 is SEHNR and CDR2 is FQNEAQ (reference sequence). The CDR3: CASSPGLAEITDTQYF. The CDR3 region has the DNA TGTGCCAGCAGCCCGGGACTAGCGGAGATCACAGATACGCAGTATTTT.

There are a few counts of this clonotype. The chain joins TRBV6-5 to TRBJ1-1; D remains unclear. The CDR3 totals 17 residues. In germline, CDR1 is MNHEY, CDR2 SVGAGI. The germline V and J ends were trimmed by 0 bases and 8 bases, with 22 bases remaining between them. Here the CDR3 reads CASSYSLGRRATFEAFF. CDR3 in DNA: TGTGCCAGCAGTTACTCGCTGGGTCGAAGGGCGACTTTCGAAGCTTTCTTT.

This clonotype showed up many times. The DNA of the CDR3 is TGTGCCAGCAGCCAAGACGTCTATAGGGGAATTTACGAGCAGTACTTC. Its translation is CASSQDVYRGIYEQYF. J is TRBJ2-7 and V is TRBV14; perhaps TRBD1 as D (5 bases). V dropped 0 bases and J dropped 4 bases, with 16 bases sitting between them. Germline V gene data show CDR1 as SGHDN and CDR2 as FVKESK. The CDR3 is made up of 16 amino acids.

This clonotype showed up many times. The chain uses TRBV9 and TRBJ2-3; 8 bases match TRBD2. Germline trimming cut 5 bases from V and 2 bases from J; bases unmatched to any gene: 7. The CDR3 contains 15 residues. Germline assignment: CDR1 SGDLS and CDR2 YYNGEE. The CDR3 protein is CASSPAGDHTDTQYF. CDR3 sequence (DNA): TGTGCCAGCAGTCCAGCGGGGGACCACACAGATACGCAGTATTTT.

Many counts were recorded for this clonotype. The chain joins TRBV5-1 to TRBJ2-3; possible D gene TRBD1, 5 bases. This CDR3 is built from 14 residues. The V end lost 4 bases, the J end lost 0 bases, and 9 bases lay between the germline ends. CDR1 and CDR2 (germline): SGHRS, YFSETQ. Written as DNA, the CDR3 is TGCGCCAGCAGCCCCCGGACAAGCACAGATACGCAGTATTTT. Amino acid sequence: CASSPRTSTDTQYF.

The V call is TRBV20-1, the J call TRBJ2-7; TRBD1 is a possible D gene (6 bases). V was trimmed by 0 bases and J by 6 bases, leaving 12 bases between them. Germline CDR1 DFQATT, CDR2 SNEGSKA (reference sequence). The CDR3 extends over 13 amino acids. The CDR3 loop reads CSAREGAPSEQYF. CDR3 DNA sequence: TGCAGTGCTAGAGAGGGGGCCCCTAGCGAGCAGTACTTC.

This clonotype was observed at least ten times. The chain is built from TRBV10-3 and TRBJ2-6; D is perhaps TRBD1 (5 bases). The germline gives CDR1 ENHRY, CDR2 SYGVKD. The CDR3 has 15 amino acids. V lost 4 bases and J lost 0, with 7 bases in between. Here the CDR3 reads CAISATGSGANVLTF. CDR3 coding DNA: TGTGCCATCAGTGCTACAGGCTCTGGGGCCAACGTCCTGACTTTC.

Ten or more counts support this clonotype. The chain carries TRBV7-2 and TRBJ1-6; possible D gene TRBD1, 5 bases. The length of the CDR3 is 14 residues. Germline V gene data show CDR1 as SGHTA and CDR2 as FQGNSA. V was trimmed by 1 base and J by 13 bases, leaving 14 bases between them. The CDR3 DNA is TGTGCCAGCAGCTTAGAACAGGCTACAGGTCCCCTCCACTTT. Amino acids: CASSLEQATGPLHF.

This chain joins TRBV4-3 and TRBJ2-3, with TRBD2 matching over 8 bases. Germline values: CDR1 LGHNA, CDR2 YSLEER. CDR3 size: 16 residues. V gave up 2 bases and J gave up 7 bases; unmatched junction bases: 11. The CDR3 reads CASSQKGRGGLNTQYF. CDR3 sequence (DNA): TGCGCCAGCAGCCAAAAGGGTCGGGGGGGGCTGAATACGCAGTATTTT.

A word on this clonotype: A read error may be the cause here, since a much bigger clone is one base away. The rearrangement joins TRBV7-9 to TRBJ2-7, with 7 bases identical to TRBD1. The V segment lost 8 bases and the J segment 5 bases; nucleotides outside the gene matches: 15. Germline-derived CDR1 and CDR2 are SEHNR and FQNEAQ (reference sequence). The CDR3 spans 15 residues. CDR3 DNA sequence: TGTGCCAGCGATAAGACCGGGACAGTGGGGCACGAGCAGTACTTC. This gives the protein CASDKTGTVGHEQYF.

The table lists this clonotype with many counts. This chain connects TRBV28 to TRBJ2-7; the D is unclear. Germline loops: CDR1 MDHEN, CDR2 SYDVKM. The CDR3 loop spans 15 amino acids. The germline V and J ends were trimmed by 6 bases and 2 bases, with 17 bases remaining between them. CDR3 DNA sequence: TGTGCCAGCAGAGTTAGGGCCCGACGAACCTACGAGCAGTACTTC. It is translated as CASRVRARRTYEQYF.

Concerning this clonotype: The DNA is omitted, as the CDR3 cannot be located on it reliably, and the CDR3 follows TCRdb's listing. The chain couples TRBV20-1 to TRBJ1-2; the table's D gene call, TRBD1, was not cross checked with the DNA. Germline V gives CDR1 DFQATT, CDR2 SNEGSKA (reference sequence). The CDR3 sequence runs 23 residues, both termini included. CDR3 in amino acids: CSASLGQSYNEQFFGTGTYGYTF.

This clonotype showed up many times. J is TRBJ2-2 and V is TRBV10-2; 10 bases are a match to TRBD1. Germline V gene lookup returns CDR1 WSHSY and CDR2 SAAADI. This CDR3 spans 17 amino acids. The J segment lost 6 bases and the V segment lost 1 base, leaving 8 bases of the junction unmatched. The CDR3 is CASSEWTGTGVSGELFF. The CDR3 DNA sequence: TGCGCCAGCAGTGAGTGGACCGGGACAGGGGTTTCCGGGGAGCTGTTTTTT.

This clonotype was seen at least ten times. This sequence joins TRBV4-3 and TRBJ2-1; 7 bases line up with TRBD1. Per germline, CDR1 LGHNA and CDR2 YSLEER. The CDR3 loop spans 17 amino acids. V shed 4 bases and J 2 bases; nucleotides not matched to a gene: 11. The CDR3 DNA is TGCGCCAGCAGCCTCTTGCCGACAGGGAACCCCTACAATGAGCAGTTCTTC. Translated: CASSLLPTGNPYNEQFF.

This clonotype was picked up many times. This chain joins TRBV20-1 and TRBJ2-6, with a weak D call TRBD2 (7 bases). Trimming shortened V by 5 bases and J by 2 bases, and 22 bases separated the two germline ends. The CDR3 sequence is 18 residues long. From germline, CDR1 is DFQATT and CDR2 SNEGSKA (reference sequence). Written as DNA, the CDR3 is TGCAGTGCTGACCACCTTAGAGGGGGGGGACCTGGGGCCAACGTCCTGACTTTC. It codes for CSADHLRGGGPGANVLTF.

This clonotype showed up many times. The J gene is TRBJ2-3, the V gene TRBV24-1; 8 bases map to TRBD2. CDR1 is KGHDR, CDR2 SFDVKD, per germline. This CDR3 is 17 amino acids long. V gave up 1 base and J gave up 0 bases; unmatched junction bases: 5. The CDR3 is CATSDLGAGASTDTQYF. The CDR3 DNA is TGTGCCACCAGTGATTTAGGAGCGGGGGCTAGCACAGATACGCAGTATTTT.

This clonotype was recorded many times. The chain employs TRBV5-1 and TRBJ1-4, with D uncertain. There are 14 residues in the CDR3. Germline lookup yields CDR1 SGHRS and CDR2 YFSETQ. Trimming took off 0 bases at V and 1 base at J, with 4 bases between the two ends. CDR3 residues: CASSLEGTNEKLFF. Here the CDR3 DNA reads TGCGCCAGCAGCTTGGAAGGAACTAATGAAAAACTGTTTTTT.

This clonotype was picked up many times. The chain recombines TRBV29-1 with TRBJ1-3; unclear D gene. The CDR3 runs 13 residues. Germline V gives CDR1 SQVTM, CDR2 ANQGSEA. Trimming took off 4 bases at V and 0 bases at J, with 7 bases between the two ends. The CDR3: CSVGLSSGNTIYF. CDR3 DNA sequence: TGCAGCGTTGGCCTGAGCTCTGGAAACACCATATATTTT.

This clonotype was detected ten times or more. The chain uses TRBV20-1 and TRBJ1-5, with TRBD1 identical over 7 bases. CDR3 length: 13 amino acids. The V gene's germline CDR1 is DFQATT and CDR2 SNEGSKA (reference sequence). Trimming cost V 2 bases and J 6 bases; bases outside gene matches: 4. This CDR3 reads CSARKGAGQPQHF. The CDR3 bases are TGCAGTGCTAGAAAGGGGGCGGGTCAGCCCCAGCATTTT.

Points on this clonotype: A read error may explain this, as a much larger clone is one base away. The chain employs TRBV6-5 and TRBJ2-2; no definite D call. The germline gives CDR1 MNHEY, CDR2 SVGAGI. The CDR3 spans 14 residues. The CDR3 loop reads CSSSYDSGTGELFF. The DNA for the CDR3 is TGTTCCAGCAGTTACGACTCAGGAACCGGGGAGCTGTTTTTT.

V usage is TRBV28 and J usage is TRBJ2-7, with 8 bases fitting TRBD1. This CDR3 is 15 amino acids long. CDR1 and CDR2 (germline): MDHEN, SYDVKM. Trimming took 6 bases from V and 0 from J; bases not matched to a gene: 7. The DNA for the CDR3 is TGTGCCAGCAGCTACCGGGACAGGAGCTCCTACGAGCAGTACTTC. This translates into CASSYRDRSSYEQYF. The full variable domain, its missing parts supplied by reference TRBV28 and TRBJ2-7, is DVKVTQSSRYLVKRTGEKVFLECVQDMDHENMFWYRQDPGLGLRLIYFSYDVKMKEKGDIPEGYSVSREKKERFSLILESASTNQTSMYLCASSYRDRSSYEQYFGPGTRLTVT.

Many counts were recorded for this clonotype. The chain recombines TRBV3-1 with TRBJ1-1; D is unclear. The CDR3 runs 12 residues. Germline V gene data show CDR1 as LGHDT and CDR2 as YNNKEL (reference sequence). V lost 3 bases and J 1 base, leaving 3 bases between the germline ends. The CDR3 protein is CASSHRNTEAFF. The CDR3 DNA is TGTGCCAGCAGCCATAGGAACACTGAAGCTTTCTTT.

Worth noting for this clonotype: With a much larger clone just one base away, this may be a read error. This sequence joins TRBV12-3 or TRBV12-4 and TRBJ2-3; tentative D call: TRBD1 (6 bases). There are 14 residues in the CDR3. CDR3 sequence reads: CASSLVRGADTRYF. The CDR3 bases are TGTGCCAGCAGTTTGGTCAGGGGCGCAGATACGCGGTATTTT.

This clonotype was counted ten times or more. The chain is built from TRBV5-1 and TRBJ2-1, with no clear D. V was shortened by 3 bases and J by 10 bases, with 17 bases between the two germline ends. CDR1 SGHRS and CDR2 YFSETQ come from the germline V gene. CDR3 length equals 14 residues. CDR3 in amino acids: CASSWTITVPEQFF. CDR3 nucleotides: TGCGCCAGCAGCTGGACCATTACAGTACCCGAGCAGTTCTTC. The full variable domain, completed using reference TRBV5-1 and TRBJ2-1, is KAGVTQTPRYLIKTRGQQVTLSCSPISGHRSVSWYQQTPGQGLQFLFEYFSETQRNKGNFPGRFSGRQFSNSRSEMNVSTLELGDSALYLCASSWTITVPEQFFGPGTRLTVL.